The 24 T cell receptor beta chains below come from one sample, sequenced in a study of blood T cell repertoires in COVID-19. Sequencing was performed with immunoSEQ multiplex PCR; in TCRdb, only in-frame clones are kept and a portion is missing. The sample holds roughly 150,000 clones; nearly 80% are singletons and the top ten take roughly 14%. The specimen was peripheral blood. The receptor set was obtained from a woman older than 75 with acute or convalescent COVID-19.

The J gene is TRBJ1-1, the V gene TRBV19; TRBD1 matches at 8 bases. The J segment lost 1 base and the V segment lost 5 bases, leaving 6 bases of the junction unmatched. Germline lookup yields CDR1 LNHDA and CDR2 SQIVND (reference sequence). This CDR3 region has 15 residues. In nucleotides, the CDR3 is TGTGCCAGTAGTCACCCAGGGGGCCCGAACACTGAAGCTTTCTTT. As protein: CASSHPGGPNTEAFF.

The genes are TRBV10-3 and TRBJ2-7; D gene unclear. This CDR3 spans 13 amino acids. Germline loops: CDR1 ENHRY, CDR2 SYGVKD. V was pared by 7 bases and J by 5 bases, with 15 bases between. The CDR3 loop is CAIKSGTHDEQYF. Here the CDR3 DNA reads TGTGCCATCAAATCAGGAACCCACGACGAGCAGTACTTC.

CDR3 region: CASSSGQGGTGNTIYF. CDR3 nucleotides: TGCGCCAGCAGCTCCGGACAGGGCGGTACTGGAAACACCATATATTTT. The chain couples TRBV5-1 to TRBJ1-3; 8 nucleotides align to TRBD1. Germline V lookup: CDR1 SGHRS, CDR2 YFSETQ. With 3 bases clipped from V and 2 bases from J, the junction kept 7 bases outside the gene matches. This CDR3 contains 16 residues.

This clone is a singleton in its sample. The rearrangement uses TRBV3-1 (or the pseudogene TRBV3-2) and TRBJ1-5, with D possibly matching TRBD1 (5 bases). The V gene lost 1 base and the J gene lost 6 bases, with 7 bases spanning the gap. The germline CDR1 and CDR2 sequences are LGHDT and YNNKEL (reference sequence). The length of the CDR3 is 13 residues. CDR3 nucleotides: TGTGCCAGCAGCCAAGCAGGGCCTCAGCCCCAGCATTTT. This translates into CASSQAGPQPQHF.

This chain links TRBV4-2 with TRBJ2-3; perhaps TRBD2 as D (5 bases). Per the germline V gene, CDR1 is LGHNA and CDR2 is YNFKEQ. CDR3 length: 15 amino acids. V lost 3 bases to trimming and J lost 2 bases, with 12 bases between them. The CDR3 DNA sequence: TGTGCCAGCAGCCAGGCGGGCTACCACACAGATACGCAGTATTTT. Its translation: CASSQAGYHTDTQYF.

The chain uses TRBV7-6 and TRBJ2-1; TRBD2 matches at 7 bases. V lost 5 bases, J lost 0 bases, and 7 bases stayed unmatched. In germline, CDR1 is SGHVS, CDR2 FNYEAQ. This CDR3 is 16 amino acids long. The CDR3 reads CASSAMRGSSYNEQFF. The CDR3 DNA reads TGTGCCAGCAGCGCTATGCGGGGGAGCTCCTACAATGAGCAGTTCTTC.

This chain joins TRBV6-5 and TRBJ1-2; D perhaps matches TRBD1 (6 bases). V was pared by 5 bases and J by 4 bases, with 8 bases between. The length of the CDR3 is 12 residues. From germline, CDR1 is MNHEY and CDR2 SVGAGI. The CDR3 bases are TGTGCCAGCAGTAACAGGGTCTATGGCTACACCTTC. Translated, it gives CASSNRVYGYTF.

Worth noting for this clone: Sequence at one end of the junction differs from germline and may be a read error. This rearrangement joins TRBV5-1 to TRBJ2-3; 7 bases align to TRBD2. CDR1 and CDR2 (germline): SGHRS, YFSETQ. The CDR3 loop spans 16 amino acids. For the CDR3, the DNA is TGCGTCAGCAGCTTGGGGCCTAGCGGAACCACAGATACGCAGTATTTT. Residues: CVSSLGPSGTTDTQYF.

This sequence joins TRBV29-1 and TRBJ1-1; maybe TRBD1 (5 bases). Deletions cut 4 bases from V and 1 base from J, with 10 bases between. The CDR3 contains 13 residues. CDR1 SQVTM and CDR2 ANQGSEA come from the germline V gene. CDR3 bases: TGCAGCGTTGTAAGGGGCCAGAACACTGAAGCTTTCTTT. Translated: CSVVRGQNTEAFF.

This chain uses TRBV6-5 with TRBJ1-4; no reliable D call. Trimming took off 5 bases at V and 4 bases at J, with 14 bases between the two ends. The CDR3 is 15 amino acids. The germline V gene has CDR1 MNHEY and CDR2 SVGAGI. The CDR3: CASSPVRGYNEKLFF. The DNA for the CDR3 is TGTGCCAGCAGTCCCGTCCGGGGATATAATGAAAAACTGTTTTTT.

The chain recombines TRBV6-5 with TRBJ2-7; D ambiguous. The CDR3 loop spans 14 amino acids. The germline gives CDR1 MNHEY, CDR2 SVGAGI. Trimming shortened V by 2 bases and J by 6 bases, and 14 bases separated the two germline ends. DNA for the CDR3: TGTGCCAGCAGTTACGGGCTTTCCCTCGGCGAGCAGTACTTC. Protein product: CASSYGLSLGEQYF.

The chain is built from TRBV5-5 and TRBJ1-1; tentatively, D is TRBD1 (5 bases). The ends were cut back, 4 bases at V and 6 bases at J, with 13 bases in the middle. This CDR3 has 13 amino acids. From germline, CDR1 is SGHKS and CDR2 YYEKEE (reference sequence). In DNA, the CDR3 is TGTGCCAGCAGCACGTTTCAGGGCGCTGAAGCTTTCTTT. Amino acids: CASSTFQGAEAFF. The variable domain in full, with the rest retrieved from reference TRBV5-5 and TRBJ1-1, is DAGVTQSPTHLIKTRGQQVTLRCSPISGHKSVSWYQQVLGQGPQFIFQYYEKEERGRGNFPDRFSARQFPNYSSELNVNALLLGDSALYLCASSTFQGAEAFFGQGTRLTVV.

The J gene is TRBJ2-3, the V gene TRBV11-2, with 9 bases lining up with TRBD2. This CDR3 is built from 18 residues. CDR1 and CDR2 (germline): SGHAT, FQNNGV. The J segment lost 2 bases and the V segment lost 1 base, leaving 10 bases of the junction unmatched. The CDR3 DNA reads TGTGCCAGCAGCTTAGGACGACTAGCGGCCTATTCCACAGATACGCAGTATTTT. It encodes CASSLGRLAAYSTDTQYF.

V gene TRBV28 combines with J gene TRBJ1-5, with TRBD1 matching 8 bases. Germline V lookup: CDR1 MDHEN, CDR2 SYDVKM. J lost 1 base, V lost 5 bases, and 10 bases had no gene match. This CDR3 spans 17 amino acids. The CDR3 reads CASSPRTGLRSNQPQHF. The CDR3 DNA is TGTGCCAGCAGTCCACGGACAGGGTTGAGGAGCAATCAGCCCCAGCATTTT. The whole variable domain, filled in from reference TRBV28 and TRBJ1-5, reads DVKVTQSSRYLVKRTGEKVFLECVQDMDHENMFWYRQDPGLGLRLIYFSYDVKMKEKGDIPEGYSVSREKKERFSLILESASTNQTSMYLCASSPRTGLRSNQPQHFGDGTRLSIL.

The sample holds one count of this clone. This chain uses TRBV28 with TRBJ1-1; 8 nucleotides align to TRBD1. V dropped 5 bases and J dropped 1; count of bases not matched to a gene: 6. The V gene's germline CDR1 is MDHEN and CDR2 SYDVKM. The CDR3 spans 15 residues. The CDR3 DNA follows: TGTGCCAGCAGTGAAAACAGGGGGAGGAACACTGAAGCTTTCTTT. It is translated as CASSENRGRNTEAFF.

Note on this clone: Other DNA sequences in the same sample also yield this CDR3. Written as DNA, the CDR3 is TGTGCCAGCAGTCTTCAGGGGTACGAGCAGTACTTC. It is translated as CASSLQGYEQYF. The chain links TRBV28 to TRBJ2-7, with a weak D call TRBD1 (6 bases). V was clipped by 5 bases and J by 4 bases, with 9 bases between them. This CDR3 comprises 12 residues. From germline, CDR1 is MDHEN and CDR2 SYDVKM.

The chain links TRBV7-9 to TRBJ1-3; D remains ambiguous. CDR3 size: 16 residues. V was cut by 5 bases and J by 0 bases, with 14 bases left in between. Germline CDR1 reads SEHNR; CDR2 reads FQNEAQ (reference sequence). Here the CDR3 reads CASSPIGSYSGNTIYF. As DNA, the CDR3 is TGTGCCAGCAGCCCCATCGGGTCATACTCTGGAAACACCATATATTTT.

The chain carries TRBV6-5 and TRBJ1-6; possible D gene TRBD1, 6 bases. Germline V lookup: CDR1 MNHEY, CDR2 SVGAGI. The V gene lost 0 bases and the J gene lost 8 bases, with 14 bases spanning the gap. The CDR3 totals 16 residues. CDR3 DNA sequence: TGTGCCAGCAGTTACTCGATAGGACAGATAGATTCACCCCTCCACTTT. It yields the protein CASSYSIGQIDSPLHF.

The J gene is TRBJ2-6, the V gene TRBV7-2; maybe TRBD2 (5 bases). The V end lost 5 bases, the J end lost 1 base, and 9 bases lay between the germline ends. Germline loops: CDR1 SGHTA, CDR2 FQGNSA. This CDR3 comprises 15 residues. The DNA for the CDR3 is TGTGCCAGCAGCCCCCGGAGGTCTGGGGCCAACGTCCTGACTTTC. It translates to CASSPRRSGANVLTF.

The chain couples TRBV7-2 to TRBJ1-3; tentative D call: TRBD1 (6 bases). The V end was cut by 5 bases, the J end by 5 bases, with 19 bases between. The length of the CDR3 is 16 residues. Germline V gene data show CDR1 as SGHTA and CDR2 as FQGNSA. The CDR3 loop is CASSTSIGGGRNTIYF. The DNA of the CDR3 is TGTGCCAGCAGCACCTCCATAGGGGGTGGTAGAAACACCATATATTTT.

CDR3 residues: CASSEGIGGINEQFF. DNA of the CDR3: TGTGCCAGCAGTGAAGGGATTGGAGGGATTAATGAGCAGTTCTTC. This chain joins TRBV2 and TRBJ2-1; TRBD2 might be the D (6 bases). The germline CDR1 and CDR2 sequences are SNHLY and FYNNEI. The V end lost 1 base, the J end lost 7 bases, and 14 bases lay between the germline ends. CDR3 length: 15 amino acids.

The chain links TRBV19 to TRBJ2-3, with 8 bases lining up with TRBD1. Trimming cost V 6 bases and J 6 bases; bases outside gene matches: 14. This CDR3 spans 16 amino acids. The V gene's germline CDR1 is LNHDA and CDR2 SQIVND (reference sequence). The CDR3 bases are TGTGCCAGTAGCCCCGGGGCCCAGGGGGCTAGGGATACGCAGTATTTT. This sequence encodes CASSPGAQGARDTQYF.

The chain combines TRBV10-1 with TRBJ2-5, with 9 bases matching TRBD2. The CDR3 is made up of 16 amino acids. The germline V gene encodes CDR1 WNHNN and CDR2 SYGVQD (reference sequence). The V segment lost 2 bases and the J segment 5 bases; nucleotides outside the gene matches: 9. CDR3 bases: TGCGCCAGCAGTGAGGGGGCTAGCGGGGCGGGGGAGACCCAGTACTTC. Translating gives CASSEGASGAGETQYF.

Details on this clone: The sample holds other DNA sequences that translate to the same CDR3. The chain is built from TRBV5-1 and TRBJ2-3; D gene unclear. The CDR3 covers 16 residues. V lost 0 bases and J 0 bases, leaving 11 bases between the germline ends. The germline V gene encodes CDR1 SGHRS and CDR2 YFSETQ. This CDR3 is CASSLGLVGSTDTQYF. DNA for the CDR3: TGCGCCAGCAGCTTGGGGCTAGTAGGTAGCACAGATACGCAGTATTTT.